Listed here are 12 T cell receptor beta chains from one sample, sequenced in a study of neoadjuvant anti-PD-1 for oral cavity cancer. Using immunoSEQ multiplex PCR, the repertoire was profiled, and TCRdb retains in-frame clones only, with some absent. The data contain about 23,000 clones, more than 40% of them singletons. Time point denoted: after neoadjuvant nivolumab, at surgical resection. The sample was tumor tissue, taken after nivolumab (anti-PD-1) treatment. These TCRs come from a person aged 35-79 years with oral cavity squamous cell carcinoma.

The chain combines TRBV14 with TRBJ2-3; D possibly matches TRBD1 or TRBD2 (5 bases each). Germline V gene lookup returns CDR1 SGHDN and CDR2 FVKESK. Trimming left V 4 bases short and J 0 bases short, with 11 bases between. The length of the CDR3 is 15 residues. This chain's CDR3 is CASSPGPSSTDTQYF. The DNA for the CDR3 is TGTGCCAGCAGCCCGGGGCCGTCTAGCACAGATACGCAGTATTTT.

This chain links TRBV2 with TRBJ1-5; 8 positions agree with TRBD1. V shed 6 bases, J shed 0 bases, and the junction held 7 bases outside the gene matches. Germline CDR1 reads SNHLY; CDR2 reads FYNNEI. The CDR3 totals 16 residues. CDR3 in amino acids: CASRNDRGYSNQPQHF. CDR3 sequence (DNA): TGTGCCAGCAGGAATGACAGGGGATATAGCAATCAGCCCCAGCATTTT.

The J gene is TRBJ2-2, the V gene TRBV5-1, with D uncertain. The germline gives CDR1 SGHRS, CDR2 YFSETQ. Trimming removed 2 bases from V and 1 base from J, with 3 bases in between. The CDR3 runs 13 residues. CDR3 nucleotide sequence: TGCGCCAGCAGCTTAAAGAACACCGGGGAGCTGTTTTTT. It translates to CASSLKNTGELFF.

The chain uses TRBV7-7 and TRBJ2-5; TRBD2 agrees at 16 bases. The J segment lost 5 bases and the V segment lost 4 bases, leaving 1 base of the junction unmatched. From germline, CDR1 is SSHAT and CDR2 FNYEAQ (reference sequence). The CDR3 extends over 15 amino acids. The CDR3 region is CASSSGLAGGETQYF. The CDR3 coding sequence is TGTGCCAGCAGCTCGGGACTAGCGGGGGGGGAGACCCAGTACTTC. The whole variable domain, remainder taken from reference TRBV7-7 and TRBJ2-5, is GAGVSQSPRYKVTKRGQDVTLRCDPISSHATLYWYQQALGQGPEFLTYFNYEAQPDKSGLPSDRFSAERPEGSISTLTIQRTEQRDSAMYRCASSSGLAGGETQYFGPGTRLLVL.

This clone has only a few counts. The chain is built from TRBV6-5 and TRBJ2-3; D not certain. The CDR3 covers 14 residues. V lost 7 bases to trimming and J lost 0 bases, with 11 bases between them. Germline V lookup: CDR1 MNHEY, CDR2 SVGAGI. The CDR3 region is CASTVTGSTDTQYF. CDR3 coding DNA: TGTGCCAGCACAGTTACCGGGAGCACAGATACGCAGTATTTT.

This clone was observed a handful of times. V and J are TRBV7-2 and TRBJ1-6, with a possible D match to TRBD1 (6 bases). The V end was cut by 4 bases, the J end by 5 bases, with 9 bases between. The CDR3 totals 14 residues. In germline, CDR1 is SGHTA, CDR2 FQGNSA. CDR3: CASSSRQDNSPLHF. The CDR3 nucleotides read TGTGCCAGCAGCTCCCGACAGGATAATTCACCCCTCCACTTT.

J is TRBJ2-5 and V is TRBV7-8; 7 bases are a match to TRBD2. The J segment lost 4 bases and the V segment lost 5 bases, leaving 13 bases of the junction unmatched. Germline loops: CDR1 SGHVS, CDR2 FQNEAQ. CDR3 length: 16 amino acids. In nucleotides, the CDR3 is TGTGCCAGCAGCCCCAGTTCGGGCGGGGGTATAGAGACCCAGTACTTC. Its translation is CASSPSSGGGIETQYF.

The chain joins TRBV30 to TRBJ2-7; D gene uncertain. CDR3 length equals 13 residues. CDR1 GTSNPN and CDR2 SVGIG come from the germline V gene (reference sequence). With 4 bases removed from V and 2 bases from J, the gap between germline ends came to 12 bases. The CDR3 loop is CAWTQDHPYEQYF. CDR3 coding DNA: TGTGCCTGGACGCAGGACCACCCCTACGAGCAGTACTTC.

This clone was observed a few times. The rearrangement links TRBV5-4 to TRBJ2-4; possible D gene TRBD2, 5 bases. This CDR3 contains 13 residues. The germline V gene has CDR1 SGHNT and CDR2 YYREEE (reference sequence). V shed 0 bases and J shed 5 bases, with 6 bases lying between them. The CDR3 DNA sequence: TGTGCCAGCAGCTTGGGGGGAGAAAACATTCAGTACTTC. It codes for CASSLGGENIQYF.

This clone was observed many times. V and J are TRBV18 and TRBJ2-3, with 7 bases that match TRBD1. V gave up 3 bases and J gave up 2 bases; unmatched junction bases: 5. The germline gives CDR1 KGHSH, CDR2 LQKENI. This CDR3 is 15 amino acids long. This CDR3 is CASSPLTGNTDTQYF. The CDR3 DNA sequence: TGTGCCAGCTCACCCTTGACAGGGAACACAGATACGCAGTATTTT.

This chain uses TRBV10-3 with TRBJ1-1; no reliable D call. V gave up 5 bases and J gave up 1 base, with 11 bases separating them. The CDR3 runs 14 residues. Germline CDR1 ENHRY, CDR2 SYGVKD. In nucleotides, the CDR3 is TGTGCCATCAGTTTAGACCTAGGGAACACTGAAGCTTTCTTT. Its translation: CAISLDLGNTEAFF.

The chain couples TRBV5-6 to TRBJ1-2; D remains ambiguous. The CDR3 loop spans 13 amino acids. The V gene's germline CDR1 is SGHDT and CDR2 YYEEEE. The ends were cut back, 0 bases at V and 4 bases at J, with 7 bases in the middle. The CDR3 here is CASSLAAVYGYTF. In DNA, the CDR3 is TGTGCCAGCAGCTTGGCCGCCGTCTATGGCTACACCTTC.